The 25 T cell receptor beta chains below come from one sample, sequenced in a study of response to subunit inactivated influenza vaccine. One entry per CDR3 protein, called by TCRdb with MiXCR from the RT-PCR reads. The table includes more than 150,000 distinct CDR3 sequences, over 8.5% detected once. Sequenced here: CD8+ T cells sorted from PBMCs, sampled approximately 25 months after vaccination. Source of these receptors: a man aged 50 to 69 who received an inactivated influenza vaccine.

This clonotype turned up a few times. The CDR3, as DNA: TGTGCCAGCAGCCGCAACCCCGGGACTCTAAATGAGCAGTTCTTC. This encodes CASSRNPGTLNEQFF. The gene calls are TRBV7-6 and TRBJ2-1, with TRBD2 as a possible D gene (6 bases). The CDR3 spans 15 residues. Germline CDR1 is SGHVS and CDR2 is FNYEAQ. V was pared by 5 bases and J by 7 bases, with 18 bases between.

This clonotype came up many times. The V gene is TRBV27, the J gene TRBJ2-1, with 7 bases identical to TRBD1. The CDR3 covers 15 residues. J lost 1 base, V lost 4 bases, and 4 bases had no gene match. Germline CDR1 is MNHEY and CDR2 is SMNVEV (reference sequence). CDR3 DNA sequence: TGTGCCAGCAGTTCCTCGACAGGGTCCTACAATGAGCAGTTCTTC. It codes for CASSSSTGSYNEQFF.

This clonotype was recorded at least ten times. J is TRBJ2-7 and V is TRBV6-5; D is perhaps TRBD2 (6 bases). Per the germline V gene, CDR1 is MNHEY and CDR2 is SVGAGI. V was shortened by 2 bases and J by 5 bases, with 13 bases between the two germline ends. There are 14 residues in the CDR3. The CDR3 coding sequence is TGTGCCAGCAGTTACCTAGGAGGGATCCACGAGCAGTACTTC. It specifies CASSYLGGIHEQYF.

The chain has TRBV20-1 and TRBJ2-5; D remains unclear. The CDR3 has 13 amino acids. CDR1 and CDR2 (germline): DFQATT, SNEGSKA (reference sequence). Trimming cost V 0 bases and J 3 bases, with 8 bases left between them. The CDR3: CSARDMMEETQYF. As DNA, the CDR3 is TGCAGTGCTAGAGATATGATGGAAGAGACCCAGTACTTC.

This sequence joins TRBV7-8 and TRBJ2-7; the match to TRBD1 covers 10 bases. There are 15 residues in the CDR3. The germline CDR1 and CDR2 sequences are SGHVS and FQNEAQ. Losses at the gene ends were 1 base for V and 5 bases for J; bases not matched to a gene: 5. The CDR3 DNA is TGTGCCAGCAGCTTAGGGACAGGGGGGACCAACGAGCAGTACTTC. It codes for CASSLGTGGTNEQYF. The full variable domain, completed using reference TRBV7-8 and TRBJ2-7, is GAGVSQSPRYKVAKRGQDVALRCDPISGHVSLFWYQQALGQGPEFLTYFQNEAQLDKSGLPSDRFFAERPEGSVSTLKIQRTQQEDSAVYLCASSLGTGGTNEQYFGPGTRLTVT.

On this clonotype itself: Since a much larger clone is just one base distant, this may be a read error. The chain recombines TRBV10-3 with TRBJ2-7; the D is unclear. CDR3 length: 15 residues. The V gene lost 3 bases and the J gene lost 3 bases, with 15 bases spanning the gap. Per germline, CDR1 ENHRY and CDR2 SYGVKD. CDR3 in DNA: TGTGCCATCAGTGAAGAGGCCACGATATTCTACGAGCAGTACTTC. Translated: CAISEEATIFYEQYF.

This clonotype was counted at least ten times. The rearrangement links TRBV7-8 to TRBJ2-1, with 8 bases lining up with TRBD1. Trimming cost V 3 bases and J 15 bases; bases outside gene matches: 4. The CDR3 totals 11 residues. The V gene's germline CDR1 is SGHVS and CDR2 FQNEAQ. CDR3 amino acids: CASSFGTGPFF. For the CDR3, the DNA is TGTGCCAGCAGCTTTGGGACAGGCCCGTTCTTC.

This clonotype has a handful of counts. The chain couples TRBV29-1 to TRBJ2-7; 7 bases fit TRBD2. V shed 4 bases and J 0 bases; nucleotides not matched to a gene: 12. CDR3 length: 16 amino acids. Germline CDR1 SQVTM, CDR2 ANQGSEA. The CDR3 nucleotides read TGCAGCGTTGTAGGACTGGGAGGGACCCTCTCCTACGAGCAGTACTTC. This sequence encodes CSVVGLGGTLSYEQYF.

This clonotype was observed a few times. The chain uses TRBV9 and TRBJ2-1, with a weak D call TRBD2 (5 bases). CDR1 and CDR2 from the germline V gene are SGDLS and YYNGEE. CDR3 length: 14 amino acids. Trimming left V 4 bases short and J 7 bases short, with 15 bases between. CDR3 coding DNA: TGTGCCAGCAGCCCGGCGGGCGGGCGGAATGAGCAGTTCTTC. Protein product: CASSPAGGRNEQFF.

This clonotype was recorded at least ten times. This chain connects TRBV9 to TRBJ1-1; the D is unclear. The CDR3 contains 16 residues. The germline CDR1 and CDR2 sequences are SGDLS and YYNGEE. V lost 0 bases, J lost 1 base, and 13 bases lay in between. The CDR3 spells CASSVGSTRSNTEAFF. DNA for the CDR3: TGTGCCAGCAGCGTAGGTAGCACTAGATCGAACACTGAAGCTTTCTTT.

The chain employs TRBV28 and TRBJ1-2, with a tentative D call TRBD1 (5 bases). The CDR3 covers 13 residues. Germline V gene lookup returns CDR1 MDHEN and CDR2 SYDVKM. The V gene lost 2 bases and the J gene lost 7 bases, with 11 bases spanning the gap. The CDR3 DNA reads TGTGCCAGCAGTTTAACCCCGACAGTTGGCTACACCTTC. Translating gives CASSLTPTVGYTF.

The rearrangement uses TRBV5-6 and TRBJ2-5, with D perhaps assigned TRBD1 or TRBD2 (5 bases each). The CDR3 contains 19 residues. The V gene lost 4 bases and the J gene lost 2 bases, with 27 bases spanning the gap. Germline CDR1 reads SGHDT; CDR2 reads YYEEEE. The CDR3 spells CASSGGTAASLSIQETQYF. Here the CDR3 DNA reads TGTGCCAGCAGCGGTGGGACGGCAGCCTCCCTCTCTATTCAAGAGACCCAGTACTTC. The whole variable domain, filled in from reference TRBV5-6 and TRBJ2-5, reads DAGVTQSPTHLIKTRGQQVTLRCSPKSGHDTVSWYQQALGQGPQFIFQYYEEEERQRGNFPDRFSGHQFPNYSSELNVNALLLGDSALYLCASSGGTAASLSIQETQYFGPGTRLLVL.

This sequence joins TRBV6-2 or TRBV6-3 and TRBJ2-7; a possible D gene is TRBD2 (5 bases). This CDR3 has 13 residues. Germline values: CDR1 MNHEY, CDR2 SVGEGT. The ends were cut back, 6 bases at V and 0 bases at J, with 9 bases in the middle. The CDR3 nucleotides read TGTGCCAGCAGCGGCGGGCTCTCCTACGAGCAGTACTTC. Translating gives CASSGGLSYEQYF.

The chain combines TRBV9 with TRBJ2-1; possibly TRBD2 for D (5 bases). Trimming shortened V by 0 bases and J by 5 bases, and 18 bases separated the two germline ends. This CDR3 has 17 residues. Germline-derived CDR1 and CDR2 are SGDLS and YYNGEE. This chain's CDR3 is CASSVEETIWLDNEQFF. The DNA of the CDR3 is TGTGCCAGCAGCGTAGAAGAGACTATATGGTTGGACAATGAGCAGTTCTTC.

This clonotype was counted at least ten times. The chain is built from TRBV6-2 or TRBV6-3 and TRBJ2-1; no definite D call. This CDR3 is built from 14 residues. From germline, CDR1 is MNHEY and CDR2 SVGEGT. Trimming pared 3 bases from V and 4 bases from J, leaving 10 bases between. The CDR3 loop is CASSYSILYNEQFF. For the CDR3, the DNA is TGTGCCAGCAGTTATTCTATACTATACAATGAGCAGTTCTTC.

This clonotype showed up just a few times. The CDR3 here is CASSYTSATGELFF. The CDR3 DNA follows: TGTGCCAGCAGTTACACTAGTGCCACCGGGGAGCTGTTTTTT. The rearrangement links TRBV6-2 or TRBV6-3 to TRBJ2-2; D perhaps matches TRBD2 (5 bases). Germline CDR1 is MNHEY and CDR2 is SVGEGT. CDR3 length equals 14 residues. V lost 2 bases and J 4 bases, leaving 8 bases between the germline ends.

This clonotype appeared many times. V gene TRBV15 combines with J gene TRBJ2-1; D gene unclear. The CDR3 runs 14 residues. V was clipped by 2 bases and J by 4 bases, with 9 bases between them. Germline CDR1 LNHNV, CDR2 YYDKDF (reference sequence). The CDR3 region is CATSRRREYNEQFF. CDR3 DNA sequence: TGTGCCACCAGCAGACGAAGGGAATACAATGAGCAGTTCTTC.

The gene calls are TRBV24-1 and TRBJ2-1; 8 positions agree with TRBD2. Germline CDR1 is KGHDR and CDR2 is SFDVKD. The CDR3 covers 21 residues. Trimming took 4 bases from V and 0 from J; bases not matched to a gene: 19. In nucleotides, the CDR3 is TGTGCCACCAGTGACTCCTCCCTTAGCGGGGCCTCCAGAGCCTCCTACAATGAGCAGTTCTTC. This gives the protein CATSDSSLSGASRASYNEQFF.

The CDR3 reads CASSELAGAFYNEQFF. The CDR3 DNA reads TGTGCCAGCAGTGAGTTAGCGGGGGCTTTTTACAATGAGCAGTTCTTC. The chain uses TRBV6-2 or TRBV6-3 and TRBJ2-1; 9 bases fit TRBD2. This CDR3 is built from 16 residues. V gave up 5 bases and J gave up 4 bases; unmatched junction bases: 9. Germline values: CDR1 MNHEY, CDR2 SVGEGT.

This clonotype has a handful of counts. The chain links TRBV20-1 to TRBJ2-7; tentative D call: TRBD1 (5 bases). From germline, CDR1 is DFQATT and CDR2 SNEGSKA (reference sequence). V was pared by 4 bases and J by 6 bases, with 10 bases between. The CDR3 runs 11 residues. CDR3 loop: CSAIPTGEQYF. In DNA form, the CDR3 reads TGCAGTGCTATCCCAACAGGCGAGCAGTACTTC.

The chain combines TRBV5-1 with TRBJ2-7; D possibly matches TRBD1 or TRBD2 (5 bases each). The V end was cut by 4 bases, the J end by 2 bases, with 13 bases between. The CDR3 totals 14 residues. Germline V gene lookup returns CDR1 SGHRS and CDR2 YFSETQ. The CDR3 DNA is TGCGCCAGCAGCCCCGGGACGGCAACCTACGAGCAGTACTTC. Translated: CASSPGTATYEQYF.

In DNA form, the CDR3 reads TGTGCCAGCAGCTTAGCGGCCACAAGGGCTGAAGCTTTCTTT. The encoded protein is CASSLAATRAEAFF. The V gene is TRBV7-9, the J gene TRBJ1-1, with no clear D. Looked up from germline, CDR1 is SEHNR and CDR2 is FQNEAQ (reference sequence). This CDR3 spans 14 amino acids. Deletions cut 0 bases from V and 6 bases from J, with 11 bases between.

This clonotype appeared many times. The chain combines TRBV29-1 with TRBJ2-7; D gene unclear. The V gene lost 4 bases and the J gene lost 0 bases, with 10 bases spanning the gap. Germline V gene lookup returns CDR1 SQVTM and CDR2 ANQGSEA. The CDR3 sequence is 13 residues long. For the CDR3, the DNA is TGCAGCGTTGTCGCTGGAGTCTCCTACGAGCAGTACTTC. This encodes CSVVAGVSYEQYF.

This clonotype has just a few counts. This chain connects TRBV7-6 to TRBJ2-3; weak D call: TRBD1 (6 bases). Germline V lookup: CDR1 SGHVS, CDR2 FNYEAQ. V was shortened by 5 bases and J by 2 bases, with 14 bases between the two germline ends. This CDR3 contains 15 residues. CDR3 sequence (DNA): TGTGCCAGCAGCCGCTCAGGGGATTTCACAGATACGCAGTATTTT. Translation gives CASSRSGDFTDTQYF.

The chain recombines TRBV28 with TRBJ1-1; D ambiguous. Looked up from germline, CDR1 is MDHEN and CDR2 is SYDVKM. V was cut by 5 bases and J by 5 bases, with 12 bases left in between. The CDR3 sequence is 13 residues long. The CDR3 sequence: CASSKSEGTEAFF. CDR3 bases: TGTGCCAGCAGTAAATCGGAAGGAACTGAAGCTTTCTTT.